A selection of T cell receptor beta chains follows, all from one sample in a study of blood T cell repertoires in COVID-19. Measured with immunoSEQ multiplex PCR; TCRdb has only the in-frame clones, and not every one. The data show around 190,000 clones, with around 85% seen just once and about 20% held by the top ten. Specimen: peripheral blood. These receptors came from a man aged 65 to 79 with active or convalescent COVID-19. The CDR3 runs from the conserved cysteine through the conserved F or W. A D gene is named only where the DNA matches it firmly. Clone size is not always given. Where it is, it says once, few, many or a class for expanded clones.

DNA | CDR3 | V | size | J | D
TGTGCCTGGAGTGTAGGTCTGGGGGAGGATGAGCAGTTCTTC | CAWSVGLGEDEQFF | TRBV30 | few | TRBJ2-1 | .
TGCGCCAGCAGCCTGGACAGGGGGCGCAATGAGCAGTTCTTC | CASSLDRGRNEQFF | TRBV4-3 | . | TRBJ2-1 | TRBD1
TGTGCCAGCAGTTTCCTAGGGACAGGGGCATCAGGGCAGTACTTC | CASSFLGTGASGQYF | TRBV27 | . | TRBJ2-7 | TRBD1
TGTGCCAGTAGTATAGAACAGGGCCAGCCCCAGCATTTT | CASSIEQGQPQHF | TRBV19 | . | TRBJ1-5 | .
TGTGCCAGCAGCTTAGGGAAGGGGGACCCCTCCTACGAGCAGTACTTC | CASSLGKGDPSYEQYF | TRBV7-4 | . | TRBJ2-7 | .
TGTGCCACCGGGACAGTGAACACCGGGGAGCTGTTTTTT | CATGTVNTGELFF | TRBV28 | . | TRBJ2-2 | TRBD1
TGTGCCAGCAGCTTAGGACAGGTCTACGAGCAGTACTTC | CASSLGQVYEQYF | TRBV7-9 | . | TRBJ2-7 | .
TGTGCCAGCTCACCCGGGACAGGGAGGTTAGCTAACTATGGCTACACCTTC | CASSPGTGRLANYGYTF | TRBV18 | . | TRBJ1-2 | TRBD1
TGCGCCAGCAGCCCCGGGACTAGCGGGGGGGCTGGGGAGCAGTACTTC | CASSPGTSGGAGEQYF | TRBV5-1 | once | TRBJ2-7 | TRBD2
TGTGCCACCAGTGATCCCACGGAGGGACCATACGAGCAGTACTTC | CATSDPTEGPYEQYF | TRBV24-1 | . | TRBJ2-7 | .
TGCGCCAGCAGCCCTTGGACTAGCGGGGGCCCAAACATTCAGTACTTC | CASSPWTSGGPNIQYF | TRBV4-3 | . | TRBJ2-4 | TRBD2
TGTGCCAGCAGCTTAAGTGGGACAGGGGGAACCTACGAGCAGTACTTC | CASSLSGTGGTYEQYF | TRBV7-2 | . | TRBJ2-7 | TRBD1
TGTGCCTGGAGTACTCGGACAGGAGTGAACACTGAAGCTTTCTTT | CAWSTRTGVNTEAFF | TRBV30 | . | TRBJ1-1 | TRBD1
TGTGCCAGCAGTTACTCGGACAGGCCCGAAGCTTTCTTT | CASSYSDRPEAFF | TRBV6-2/TRBV6-3 | . | TRBJ1-1 | TRBD1
TGTGCCACCGGAGGGGCAGGGTACTCCTACGAGCAGTACTTC | CATGGAGYSYEQYF | TRBV28 | . | TRBJ2-7 | .
TGTGCCAGCAGACGGGGTCAGGCGGACACTGAAGCTTTCTTT | CASRRGQADTEAFF | TRBV6-5 | few | TRBJ1-1 | .
TGTGCCAGCTCACCAGAAGGGGGCGAGTACGAGCAGTACTTC | CASSPEGGEYEQYF | TRBV18 | . | TRBJ2-7 | TRBD1
TGTGCCAGCAGCTGGAGAGGCGAGCAGAACACTGAAGCTTTCTTT | CASSWRGEQNTEAFF | TRBV7-6 | . | TRBJ1-1 | .
TGCAGCGTCTCCTACGAGGACACTGAAGCTTTCTTT | CSVSYEDTEAFF | TRBV29-1 | . | TRBJ1-1 | .
TGCGCCAGCAGTCAGGGATACTATGGCTACACCTTC | CASSQGYYGYTF | TRBV5-1 | . | TRBJ1-2 | .
TGTGCCAGCAGTTCAGACAGAAGCAATCAGCCCCAGCATTTT | CASSSDRSNQPQHF | TRBV7-6 | . | TRBJ1-5 | .
TGTGCCAGCAGCTACCTGGGACAGGCAGCCACTGAAGCTTTCTTT | CASSYLGQAATEAFF | TRBV7-8 | . | TRBJ1-1 | TRBD1
TGTGCCAGCAGTTACTCGTCACAGAACAATCAGCCCCAGCATTTT | CASSYSSQNNQPQHF | TRBV6-5 | . | TRBJ1-5 | .